This T cell receptor beta chain was sequenced for a study of blood T cell repertoires in COVID-19. Looking at the study overall: The United States, Italy and Spain supplied acute and convalescent COVID-19 samples. PBMCs, B-cell-depleted T cells, or T cells provided the cDNA or gDNA that made up the material.

The CDR3 extends over 18 amino acids. V dropped 4 bases and J dropped 0; count of bases not matched to a gene: 9. Germline V CDR1 and CDR2: SGHDN, FVKESK. Participants came from roughly 23 US areas, aged about 18 to 95 years. In the authors' methods: Reference gene primer amplification gave estimated nucleated cell counts. TCRdb's copy holds only in-frame clones and misses some; the assay was immunoSEQ multiplex PCR. D and trimming were read from the DNA, whereas the V and J calls and clone size are those reported in that table. The data contain about 210,000 clones, approximately 81% of them singletons.

J is TRBJ2-3 and V is TRBV14, with TRBD2 matching 11 bases. The origin of this receptor is a woman aged 50 to 65 with acute COVID-19. The sequencing sample was made of PBMCs or T cells enriched from blood (not recorded which). CDR3 loop: CASSPAKIAGGSTDTQYF. The CDR3 coding sequence is TGTGCCAGCAGCCCAGCGAAAATAGCGGGAGGGAGCACAGATACGCAGTATTTT.